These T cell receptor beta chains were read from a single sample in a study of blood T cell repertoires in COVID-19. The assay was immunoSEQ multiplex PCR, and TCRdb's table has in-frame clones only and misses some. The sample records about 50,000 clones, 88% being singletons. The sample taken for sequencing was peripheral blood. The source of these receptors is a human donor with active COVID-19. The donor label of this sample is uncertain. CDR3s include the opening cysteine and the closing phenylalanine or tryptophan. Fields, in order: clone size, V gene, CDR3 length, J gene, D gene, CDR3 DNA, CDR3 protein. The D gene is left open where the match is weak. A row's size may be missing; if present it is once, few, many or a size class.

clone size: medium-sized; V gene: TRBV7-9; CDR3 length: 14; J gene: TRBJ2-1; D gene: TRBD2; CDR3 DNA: TGTGCCAGCAGCTACCTCGGACTAGCAGATGAGCAGTTCTTC; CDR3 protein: CASSYLGLADEQFF
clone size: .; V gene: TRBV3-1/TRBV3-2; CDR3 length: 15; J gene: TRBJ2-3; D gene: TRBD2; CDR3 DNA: TGTGCCAGCCTGATTGAGCGGGAGACCCTTCATACGCAGTATTTT; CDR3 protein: CASLIERETLHTQYF
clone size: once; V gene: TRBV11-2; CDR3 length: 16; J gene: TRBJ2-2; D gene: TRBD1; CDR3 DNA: TGTGCCAGCAGCTCCCAAGCACATCAGGGGGCCGGGGAGCTGTTTTTT; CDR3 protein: CASSSQAHQGAGELFF
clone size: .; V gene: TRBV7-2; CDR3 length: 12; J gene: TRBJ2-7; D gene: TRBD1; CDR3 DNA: TGTGCCAGCAGCGTAAACAGGGGCGAGCAGTACTTC; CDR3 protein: CASSVNRGEQYF
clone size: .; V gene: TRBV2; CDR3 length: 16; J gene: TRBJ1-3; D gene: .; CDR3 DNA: TGTGCCAGCAGAAAAGGGACCGGGACATTTGGAAACACCATATATTTT; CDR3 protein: CASRKGTGTFGNTIYF
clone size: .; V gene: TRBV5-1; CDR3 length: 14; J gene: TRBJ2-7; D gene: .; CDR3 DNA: TGCGCCAGCAGCTTGTTGCATACAAACTACGAGCAGTACTTC; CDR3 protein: CASSLLHTNYEQYF
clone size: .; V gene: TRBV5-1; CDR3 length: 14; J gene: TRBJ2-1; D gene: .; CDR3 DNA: TGCGCCAGCAGCTTGGCGGCGACTGGCGGTGAGCAGTTCTTC; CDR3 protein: CASSLAATGGEQFF
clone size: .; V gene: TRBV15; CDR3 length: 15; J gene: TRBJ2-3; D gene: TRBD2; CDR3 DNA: TGTGCCACCCTAGAGCGGGAGGGGGGCACAGATACGCAGTATTTT; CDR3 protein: CATLEREGGTDTQYF
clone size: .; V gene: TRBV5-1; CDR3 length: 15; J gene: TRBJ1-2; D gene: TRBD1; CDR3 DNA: TGCGCCAGCAGCTCTACCGCCGGGACAGGGGGCGGCTACACCTTC; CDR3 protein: CASSSTAGTGGGYTF
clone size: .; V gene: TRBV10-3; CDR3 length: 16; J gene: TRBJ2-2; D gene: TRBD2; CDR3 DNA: TGTGCCATCAGCAGGGCTAGCGGGGGCGACACCGGGGAGCTGTTTTTT; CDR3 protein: CAISRASGGDTGELFF